The next 29 T cell receptor beta chains were all read from a single sample in a study. Each CDR3 protein is one row after TCRdb ran MiXCR on the 5' RACE reads. This table holds almost 200 distinct CDR3 sequences, approximately 90% found once. What was sequenced was memory CD4+ T cells sorted from blood. Specified subset: memory CD4+ T cells, CD4+CD45RO+CD25-. The receptors here all came from a female donor with breast cancer.

As concerns this clonotype: A library prepared for alpha chains yielded this beta chain as an off-target read; its size is of little meaning. This chain links TRBV12-3 or TRBV12-4 with TRBJ2-3; D unclear. Trimming shortened V by 1 base and J by 1 base, and 6 bases separated the two germline ends. The CDR3 has 14 residues. CDR3 region: CASSLDTGTDTQYF. The CDR3 DNA sequence: TGTGCCAGCAGTTTAGACACAGGCACAGATACGCAGTATTTT.

Remarks on this clonotype: The CDR3 carries no conserved terminal phenylalanine or tryptophan, so it likely arises from a read error. This beta chain appears as a stray read in a library generated for alpha chains; its size is not informative. The chain employs TRBV11-2 and TRBJ2-1; possible D gene TRBD1, 6 bases. The V end lost 1 base, the J end lost 7 bases, and 8 bases lay between the germline ends. There are 13 residues in the CDR3. The V gene's germline CDR1 is SGHAT and CDR2 FQNNGV. The CDR3 region has the DNA TGTGCCAGCAGCTTAGGGACAGCTAATGAGCAGTTCCTC. Protein product: CASSLGTANEQFL.

To note about this clonotype: This beta chain turned up in a library designed for alpha chains; as an off-target read, its abundance says little. The chain links TRBV7-2 to TRBJ2-4; D not certain. V lost 1 base, J lost 16 bases, and 11 bases lay in between. CDR3 length: 11 residues. Germline values: CDR1 SGHTA, CDR2 FQGNSA. CDR3 nucleotide sequence: TGTGCCAGCAGCTTAGGGCAAAAGCCTTACTTC. Translation: CASSLGQKPYF.

As for this clonotype: This beta chain is a stray read from a library made for alpha chains; its abundance is not meaningful. The rearrangement joins TRBV7-8 to TRBJ2-7; D is unresolved. Germline CDR1 SGHVS, CDR2 FQNEAQ. Trimming left V 4 bases short and J 0 bases short, with 4 bases between. This CDR3 is 12 amino acids long. In nucleotides, the CDR3 is TGTGCCAGCAGCTCTTCCTCCTACGAGCAGTACTTC. Its translation: CASSSSSYEQYF.

Note on this clonotype: Little can be read into the size of this beta chain, an off-target read in a library designed for alpha chains. The rearrangement joins TRBV28 to TRBJ2-5, with D unresolved. Germline lookup yields CDR1 MDHEN and CDR2 SYDVKM. The CDR3 has 15 amino acids. Trimming cost V 4 bases and J 7 bases, with 19 bases left between them. The CDR3: CASSSHGGSLGTQYF. Here the CDR3 DNA reads TGTGCCAGCAGTTCCCATGGCGGAAGCCTGGGGACCCAGTACTTC.

To note about this clonotype: This beta chain is a stray sequence in a library constructed for alpha chains; its clone size is not meaningful. The chain recombines TRBV5-1 with TRBJ1-2; TRBD1 aligns across 7 bases. The germline V gene encodes CDR1 SGHRS and CDR2 YFSETQ. The CDR3 consists of 14 residues. V was pared by 4 bases and J by 4 bases, with 7 bases of the junction left unmatched. The CDR3 DNA follows: TGCGCCAGCAGCACAGAGGGACAGATCTATGGCTACACCTTC. The encoded protein is CASSTEGQIYGYTF.

As to this clonotype: This beta chain is off target for a library built for alpha chains, so its abundance means little. This rearrangement joins TRBV12-5 to TRBJ1-1, with 10 nucleotides matching TRBD1. Germline trimming cut 7 bases from V and 5 bases from J; bases unmatched to any gene: 4. The germline CDR1 and CDR2 sequences are LGHNT and FRNRAP. This CDR3 region has 13 residues. CDR3 in DNA: TGTGCTAGTGCCCGGACAGGGGGGACTGAAGCTTTCTTT. Residues: CASARTGGTEAFF.

In the case of this clonotype: At one of its ends the junction is not consistent with the germline gene, which may arise from a read error. This beta chain slipped into a library made for alpha chains as a stray read, so its size is not meaningful. This rearrangement joins TRBV28 to TRBJ1-1; 7 positions agree with TRBD1. The V gene's germline CDR1 is MDHEN and CDR2 SYDVKM. This CDR3 comprises 14 residues. The CDR3 loop reads CASSPATGNTEAFF. Here the CDR3 DNA reads TGTGCCAGCAGTCCCGCGACAGGGAACACTGAGGCTTTCTTT.

In the case of this clonotype: The library was prepared for alpha chains; this beta chain is a stray read, so its frequency means little. The V and J genes are TRBV10-3 and TRBJ2-1, with 10 positions matching TRBD2. The CDR3 is made up of 14 amino acids. Germline CDR1 is ENHRY and CDR2 is SYGVKD. V lost 6 bases and J lost 7; bases outside the gene matches: 6. CDR3 region: CAIRESGRENEQFF. For the CDR3, the DNA is TGTGCCATCAGGGAGAGCGGGAGGGAAAATGAGCAGTTCTTC.

In the case of this clonotype: Mismatch with germline at one junction end may stem from a read error. Since the library was made to target alpha chains, this beta chain is a stray read and its abundance is not meaningful. V gene TRBV7-2 combines with J gene TRBJ1-1; a weak D match, TRBD1 (5 bases). CDR1 and CDR2 from the germline V gene are SGHTA and FQGNSA. CDR3 length: 13 residues. The CDR3 region is CASSPAWGTEAYF. The CDR3, as DNA: TGTGCCAGCAGTCCCGCCTGGGGCACTGAAGCTTACTTT. The whole variable domain, remainder taken from reference TRBV7-2 and TRBJ1-1, is GAGVSQSPSNKVTEKGKDVELRCDPISGHTALYWYRQSLGQGLEFLIYFQGNSAPDKSGLPSDRFSAERTGGSVSTLTIQRTQQEDSAVYLCASSPAWGTEAYFGQGTRLTVV.

As regards this clonotype: This beta chain is an off-target read within a library intended for alpha chains, so its frequency means little. The chain has TRBV5-1 and TRBJ2-3; D may match TRBD1 or TRBD2 (5 bases each). V dropped 3 bases and J dropped 3 bases, with 17 bases sitting between them. Germline V gene lookup returns CDR1 SGHRS and CDR2 YFSETQ. The CDR3 sequence is 16 residues long. CDR3: CASSSTGRTGTDTQYF. CDR3 DNA: TGCGCCAGCAGCTCAACAGGACGGACGGGGACAGATACGCAGTATTTT.

In regard to this clonotype: As an off-target read in a library built for alpha chains, this beta chain has a frequency of little significance. This chain connects TRBV2 to TRBJ2-5, with D hard to call. Germline loops: CDR1 SNHLY, CDR2 FYNNEI. Deletions cut 3 bases from V and 3 bases from J, with 11 bases between. There are 14 residues in the CDR3. The CDR3 protein is CASSERYRKETQYF. The CDR3 region has the DNA TGTGCCAGCAGTGAGAGGTATAGGAAAGAGACCCAGTACTTC.

Comments on this clonotype: This beta chain is an unintended read in a library built for alpha chains; its size means little. The V and J genes are TRBV9 and TRBJ1-5, with TRBD1 as a possible D gene (6 bases). CDR1 is SGDLS, CDR2 YYNGEE, per germline. V was cut by 0 bases and J by 2 bases, with 9 bases left in between. This CDR3 is 15 amino acids long. The CDR3 loop reads CASSVGGGGNQPQHF. As DNA, the CDR3 is TGTGCCAGCAGCGTAGGAGGGGGAGGCAATCAGCCCCAGCATTTT. Combining the CDR3 with reference TRBV9 and TRBJ1-5 gives the whole variable domain DSGVTQTPKHLITATGQRVTLRCSPRSGDLSVYWYQQSLDQGLQFLIQYYNGEERAKGNILERFSAQQFPDLHSELNLSSLELGDSALYFCASSVGGGGNQPQHFGDGTRLSIL.

For this clonotype: A library made for alpha chains picked up this beta chain off target, so its size means little. The V and J genes are TRBV5-1 and TRBJ2-5, with 7 bases identical to TRBD1. The CDR3 is 15 residues long. Germline loops: CDR1 SGHRS, CDR2 YFSETQ. The V and J ends lost 7 bases and 0 bases, in that order; junction bases with no gene match: 9. CDR3 sequence: CASFRTGSNQETQYF. The CDR3 DNA reads TGCGCCAGCTTCAGGACAGGATCGAACCAAGAGACCCAGTACTTC.

Of note for this clonotype: This beta chain came through as a stray read in a library set up for alpha chains, and its size says little. The V gene is TRBV27, the J gene TRBJ2-1; 12 bases map to TRBD2. Germline V CDR1 and CDR2: MNHEY, SMNVEV (reference sequence). Trimming removed 5 bases from V and 7 bases from J; junction bases left unmatched: 9. This CDR3 is built from 16 residues. The CDR3 bases are TGTGCCAGCAGTACCAGACTAGCGGGAGATACGAATGAGCAGTTCTTC. Amino acid sequence: CASSTRLAGDTNEQFF.

As regards this clonotype: This beta chain represents an off-target read in a library built for alpha chains; its size is of limited meaning. As DNA, the CDR3 is TGTGCCAGCAGTTTTTCGGGGAAAGTTAATCAGCCCCAGCATTTT. Protein sequence: CASSFSGKVNQPQHF. V gene TRBV28 combines with J gene TRBJ1-5, with D hard to call. The CDR3 runs to 15 residues. Trimming removed 3 bases at V and 4 bases at J, with 13 bases between. The germline V gene encodes CDR1 MDHEN and CDR2 SYDVKM.

This clonotype was recorded once. This beta chain is a stray sequence in a library constructed for alpha chains; its clone size is not meaningful. The rearrangement links TRBV20-1 to TRBJ1-1; possibly TRBD1 for D (5 bases). The CDR3 spans 13 residues. CDR1 DFQATT and CDR2 SNEGSKA come from the germline V gene (reference sequence). Trimming cost V 6 bases and J 4 bases, with 15 bases left between them. The CDR3 protein is CSALGSGATEAFF. The CDR3 DNA follows: TGCAGTGCCCTGGGATCTGGGGCCACTGAAGCTTTCTTT.

Comment on this clonotype: Lacking the conserved final phenylalanine or tryptophan, this CDR3 likely reflects a read error. This beta chain lies outside the target of a library built for alpha chains; its clone size means little. The chain uses TRBV7-2 and TRBJ2-7; D unresolved. Germline CDR1 is SGHTA and CDR2 is FQGNSA. The CDR3 has 12 residues. V was pared by 5 bases and J by 0 bases, with 5 bases between. CDR3 sequence: CASSTYSYEQYL. The CDR3 DNA follows: TGTGCCAGCAGCACCTACTCCTACGAGCAGTACCTC.

As to this clonotype: In a library made to pick up alpha chains, this beta chain is a stray read with a size that means little. This rearrangement joins TRBV7-2 to TRBJ2-7; D gene uncertain. V lost 5 bases to trimming and J lost 4 bases, with 9 bases between them. Germline V gives CDR1 SGHTA, CDR2 FQGNSA. The CDR3 loop spans 12 amino acids. The DNA for the CDR3 is TGTGCCAGCAGCGTTGCTAGTTACGAGCAGTACTTC. Translating gives CASSVASYEQYF.

On this clonotype itself: A library prepared for alpha chains yielded this beta chain as an off-target read; its size is of little meaning. This sequence joins TRBV6-1 and TRBJ1-5; D unclear. Germline CDR1 is MNHNS and CDR2 is SASEGT. CDR3 length: 12 residues. Trimming removed 5 bases at V and 4 bases at J, with 6 bases between. The CDR3 is CASSTGNQPQHF. CDR3 DNA: TGTGCCAGCAGTACGGGGAATCAGCCCCAGCATTTT.

This clonotype came up once. This beta chain is a stray read from a library made for alpha chains; its abundance is not meaningful. This rearrangement joins TRBV28 to TRBJ2-7, with a possible D match to TRBD2 (6 bases). The V and J ends lost 5 bases and 6 bases respectively, with 17 bases between them. CDR3 length equals 14 residues. CDR1 is MDHEN, CDR2 SYDVKM, per germline. CDR3 sequence: CASSLPSGGREQYF. Here the CDR3 DNA reads TGTGCCAGCAGTCTCCCCTCCGGAGGGCGCGAGCAGTACTTC.

A single count supports this clonotype. With the library built for alpha chains, this beta chain is off target and its frequency is not meaningful. The chain has TRBV20-1 and TRBJ2-1; D is undetermined. The V gene's germline CDR1 is DFQATT and CDR2 SNEGSKA (reference sequence). Deletions cut 1 base from V and 7 bases from J, with 11 bases between. The CDR3 extends over 13 amino acids. For the CDR3, the DNA is TGCAGTGCTAGAGGGACCAAGGTAAATGAGCAGTTCTTC. Amino acids: CSARGTKVNEQFF.

As to this clonotype: This beta chain came through as a stray read in a library set up for alpha chains, and its size says little. The chain recombines TRBV6-2 or TRBV6-3 with TRBJ1-2; D is uncertain. Trimming removed 7 bases from V and 2 bases from J, with 14 bases in between. This CDR3 spans 14 amino acids. Germline CDR1 and CDR2: MNHEY and SVGEGT. The CDR3, as DNA: TGTGCCAGCATCGACGGGGTAGGGAACTATGGCTACACCTTC. Its protein product is CASIDGVGNYGYTF.

This clonotype was observed a single time. One end of the junction fails to match germline, which may point to a read error. This beta chain turned up in a library designed for alpha chains; as an off-target read, its abundance says little. The V call is TRBV5-1, the J call TRBJ1-1; tentative D call: TRBD1 (5 bases). CDR1 is SGHRS, CDR2 YFSETQ, per germline. CDR3 length: 15 residues. The CDR3 reads CASSLGPQGNTEAVF. The DNA for the CDR3 is TGCGCCAGCAGCTTGGGGCCCCAGGGTAACACTGAAGCTGTCTTT.

As regards this clonotype: This beta chain came through as a stray read in a library set up for alpha chains, and its size says little. Here the CDR3 reads CSATKDNQETQYF. CDR3 DNA sequence: TGCAGTGCTACAAAGGACAACCAAGAGACCCAGTACTTC. This sequence joins TRBV20-1 and TRBJ2-5; a weak D match, TRBD1 (5 bases). The CDR3 totals 13 residues. Germline CDR1 reads DFQATT; CDR2 reads SNEGSKA (reference sequence). Between the trimmed V and J ends, which lost 4 bases and 0 bases, there was a span of 9 bases.

Of note for this clonotype: A library prepared for alpha chains yielded this beta chain as an off-target read; its size is of little meaning. The chain joins TRBV5-6 to TRBJ2-7, with unresolved D. V shed 1 base and J shed 6 bases, with 11 bases lying between them. The germline V gene has CDR1 SGHDT and CDR2 YYEEEE. This CDR3 has 13 amino acids. CDR3 amino acids: CASSLLNPSEQYF. The CDR3 DNA is TGTGCCAGCAGCTTGCTGAACCCCTCCGAGCAGTACTTC.

On this clonotype itself: Because the library targeted alpha chains, this beta chain is an off-target read whose size means little. The chain links TRBV5-1 to TRBJ2-7; 7 nucleotides line up with TRBD1. Germline V lookup: CDR1 SGHRS, CDR2 YFSETQ. The CDR3 covers 12 residues. With V trimmed by 4 bases and J by 2 bases, 0 bases remained unmatched. CDR3 region: CASSQGAYEQYF. The DNA for the CDR3 is TGCGCCAGCAGCCAGGGGGCCTACGAGCAGTACTTC.

This clonotype was seen a few times. This beta chain is an off-target read within a library intended for alpha chains, so its frequency means little. CDR3 in amino acids: CASSGYRGTGELFF. The CDR3 DNA sequence: TGTGCCAGCTCCGGTTATAGGGGAACCGGGGAGCTGTTTTTT. The chain recombines TRBV6-5 with TRBJ2-2; weak D call: TRBD1 (5 bases). The CDR3 consists of 14 residues. CDR1 and CDR2 from the germline V gene are MNHEY and SVGAGI. The ends were cut back, 8 bases at V and 5 bases at J, with 15 bases in the middle.

In the case of this clonotype: Little can be read into the size of this beta chain, an off-target read in a library designed for alpha chains. The rearrangement uses TRBV29-1 and TRBJ1-1, with D maybe TRBD1 (6 bases). This CDR3 has 14 amino acids. Germline CDR1 reads SQVTM; CDR2 reads ANQGSEA. V was shortened by 8 bases and J by 1 base, with 17 bases between the two germline ends. CDR3 sequence: CSIIQGTANTEAFF. The CDR3 DNA is TGCAGCATAATACAGGGAACAGCGAACACTGAAGCTTTCTTT.